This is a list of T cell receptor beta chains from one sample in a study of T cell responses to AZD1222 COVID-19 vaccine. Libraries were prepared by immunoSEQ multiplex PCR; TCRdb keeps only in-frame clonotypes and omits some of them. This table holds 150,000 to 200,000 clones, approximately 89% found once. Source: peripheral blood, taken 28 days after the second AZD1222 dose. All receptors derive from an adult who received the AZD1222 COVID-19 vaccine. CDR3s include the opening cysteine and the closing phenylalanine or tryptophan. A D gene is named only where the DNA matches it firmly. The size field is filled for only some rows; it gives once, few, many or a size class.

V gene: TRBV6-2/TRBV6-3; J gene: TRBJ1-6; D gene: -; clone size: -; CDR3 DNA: TGTGCCAGCAGTTACTACGGGTCAGCCAATAATTCACCCCTCCACTTT; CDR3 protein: CASSYYGSANNSPLHF
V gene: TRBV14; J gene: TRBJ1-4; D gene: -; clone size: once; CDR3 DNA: TGTGCCAGCAGCCCCTGGGGCGGTGAAAAACTGTTTTTT; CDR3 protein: CASSPWGGEKLFF
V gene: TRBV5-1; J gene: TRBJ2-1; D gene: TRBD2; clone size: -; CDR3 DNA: TGCGCCAGCAGGGGGCAGGTGACTAGCGGGAGCAGGTACAGTGAGCAGTTCTTC; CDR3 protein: CASRGQVTSGSRYSEQFF
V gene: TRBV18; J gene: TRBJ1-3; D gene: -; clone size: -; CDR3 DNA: TGTGCCAGCTCACCACCGTCAGGGTGGAGAAACACCATATATTTT; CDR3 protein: CASSPPSGWRNTIYF
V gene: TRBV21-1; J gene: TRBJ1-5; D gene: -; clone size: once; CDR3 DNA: TGTGCCAGCAGCAAAGGTCAAAGGAGACACCGGGACAGGGCGATTCATAGCAATCAGCCCCAGCATTTT; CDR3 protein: CASSKGQRRHRDRAIHSNQPQHF
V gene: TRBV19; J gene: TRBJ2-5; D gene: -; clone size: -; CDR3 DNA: TGTGCCAGTAGTCTGCGGGACGGACATCTACAAGAGACCCAGTACTTC; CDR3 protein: CASSLRDGHLQETQYF
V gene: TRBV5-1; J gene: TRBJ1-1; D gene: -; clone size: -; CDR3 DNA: TGCGCCAGCAGCGACCCGGGGGGCGGATCCGAAGCTTTCTTT; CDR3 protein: CASSDPGGGSEAFF
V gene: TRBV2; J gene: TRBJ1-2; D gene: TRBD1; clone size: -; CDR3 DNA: TGTGCCAGCAGTCGCCCCCGACAGGGATCGTTGCATGGCTACACCTTC; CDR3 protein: CASSRPRQGSLHGYTF
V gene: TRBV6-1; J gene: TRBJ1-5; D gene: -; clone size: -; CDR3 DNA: TGTGCCAGCAGTGAAGGTGGGGGTCAGCCCCAGCATTTT; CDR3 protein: CASSEGGGQPQHF
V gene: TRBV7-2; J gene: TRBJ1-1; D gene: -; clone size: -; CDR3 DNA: TGTGCCAGCAGCTTAGCAAGACAAAACACTGAAGCTTTCTTT; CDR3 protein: CASSLARQNTEAFF
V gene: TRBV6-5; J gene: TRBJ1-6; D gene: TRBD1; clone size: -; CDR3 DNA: TGTGCCAGCGGGCAGGGGGACTATAATTCACCCCTCCACTTT; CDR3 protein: CASGQGDYNSPLHF
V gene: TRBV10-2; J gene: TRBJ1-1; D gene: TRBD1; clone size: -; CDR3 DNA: TGCGCCAGCAGGCAATTGACAGGGGGCATAACTGAAGCTTTCTTT; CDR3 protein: CASRQLTGGITEAFF
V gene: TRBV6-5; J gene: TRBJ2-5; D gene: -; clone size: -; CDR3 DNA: TGTGCCAGCAGTTACTTAGGGGACCAAGAGACCCAGTACTTC; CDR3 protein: CASSYLGDQETQYF
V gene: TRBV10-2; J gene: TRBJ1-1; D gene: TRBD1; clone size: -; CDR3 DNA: TGCGCCAGCAGTGAGGCGACAGGGGGCGGTAACACTGAAGCTTTCTTT; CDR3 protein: CASSEATGGGNTEAFF
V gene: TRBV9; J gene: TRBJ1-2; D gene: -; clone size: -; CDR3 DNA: TGTGCCAGCAGCGTAGCGTCGGGGGCGCAAGGCTACACCTTC; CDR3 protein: CASSVASGAQGYTF
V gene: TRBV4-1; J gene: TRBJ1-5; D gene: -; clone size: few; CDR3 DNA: TGCGCCAGCAGCCAAGATAATGGGGGCCCACCCCTCAATCAGCCCCAGCATTTT; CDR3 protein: CASSQDNGGPPLNQPQHF
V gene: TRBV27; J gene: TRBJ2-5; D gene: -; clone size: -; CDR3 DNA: TGTGCCAGCAGTTTAGATGAGGGAGGTAGCCAAGAGACCCAGTACTTC; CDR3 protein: CASSLDEGGSQETQYF
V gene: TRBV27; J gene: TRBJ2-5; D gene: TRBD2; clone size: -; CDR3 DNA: TGTGCCAGCAGTTTCGACGGGGGGGCCGTAGAGACCCAGTACTTC; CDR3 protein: CASSFDGGAVETQYF
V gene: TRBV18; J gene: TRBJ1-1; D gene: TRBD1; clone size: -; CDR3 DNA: TGTGCCAGCTCACTCCTTGCCGACAGGGACCTGAACACTGAAGCTTTCTTT; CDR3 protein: CASSLLADRDLNTEAFF
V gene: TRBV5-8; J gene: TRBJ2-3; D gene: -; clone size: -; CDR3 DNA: TGTGCCAGCATCGCAGCCAGCACAGATACGCAGTATTTT; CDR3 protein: CASIAASTDTQYF
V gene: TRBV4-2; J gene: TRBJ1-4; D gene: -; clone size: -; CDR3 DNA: TGTGCCAGCAGCCCGGACTATTTACAGGGTAAGATATTC; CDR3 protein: CASSPDYLQGKIF
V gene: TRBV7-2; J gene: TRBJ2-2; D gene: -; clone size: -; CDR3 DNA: TGTGCCAGCAGCTTAATTCTAGCCGGGACCGGGGAGCTGTTTTTT; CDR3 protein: CASSLILAGTGELFF
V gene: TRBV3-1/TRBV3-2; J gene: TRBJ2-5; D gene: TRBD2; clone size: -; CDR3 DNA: TGTGCCAGCAGCCAAGTGGCGGGAGAAGAGACCCAGTACTTC; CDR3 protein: CASSQVAGEETQYF
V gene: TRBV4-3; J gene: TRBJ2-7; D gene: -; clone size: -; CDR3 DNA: TGCGCCAGCAGCCAAGACGCAGGTAACTCCTACGAGCAGTACTTC; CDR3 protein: CASSQDAGNSYEQYF
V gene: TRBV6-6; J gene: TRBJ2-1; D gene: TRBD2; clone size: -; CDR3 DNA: TGTGCCAGCAGATCCGTGCGGGAGGGCGATGGGAATGAGCAGTTCTTC; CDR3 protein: CASRSVREGDGNEQFF
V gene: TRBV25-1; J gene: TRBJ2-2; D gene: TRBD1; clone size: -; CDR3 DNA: TGTGCCAGCACCGCTGGGACAGGGGAAAACACCGGGGAGCTGTTTTTT; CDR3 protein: CASTAGTGENTGELFF
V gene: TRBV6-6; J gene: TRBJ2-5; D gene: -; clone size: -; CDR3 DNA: TGTGCCAGCAGTTATGTAGCAAAGCAAGAGACCCAGTACTTC; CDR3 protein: CASSYVAKQETQYF
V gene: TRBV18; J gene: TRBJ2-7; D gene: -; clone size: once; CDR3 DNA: TGTGCCAGCTCACCTCCGGACAGAGCCTACGAGCGGTACTTC; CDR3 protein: CASSPPDRAYERYF
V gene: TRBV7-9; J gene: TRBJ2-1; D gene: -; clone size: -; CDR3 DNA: TGTGCCAGCAGACCCATCCTGAGCTCCTACAATGAGCAGTTCTTC; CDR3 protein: CASRPILSSYNEQFF
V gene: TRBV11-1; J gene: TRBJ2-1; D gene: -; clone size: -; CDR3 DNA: TGTGCCAGCAGCTTAGCCCCCGCGAGCTCCTACAATGAGCAGTTCTTC; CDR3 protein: CASSLAPASSYNEQFF
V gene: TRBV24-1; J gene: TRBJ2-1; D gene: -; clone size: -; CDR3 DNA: TGTGCCACCAGTGGGTTGCGTTCTTCCTACAATGAGCAGTTCTTC; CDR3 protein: CATSGLRSSYNEQFF
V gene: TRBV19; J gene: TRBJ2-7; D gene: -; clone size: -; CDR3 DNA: TGTGCCAGTAGGGCCGGACAGCTAAGCTCCTACGAGCAGTACTTC; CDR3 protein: CASRAGQLSSYEQYF
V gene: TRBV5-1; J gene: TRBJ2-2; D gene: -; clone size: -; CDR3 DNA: TGCGCCAGCAGCTTGGAGCAGGGGACCGGGGAGCTGTTTTTT; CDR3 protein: CASSLEQGTGELFF
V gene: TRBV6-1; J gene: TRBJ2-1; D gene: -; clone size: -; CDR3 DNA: TGTGCCAGCAGTGGAGCGGGCAGCTCCTACAATGAGCAGTTCTTC; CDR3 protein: CASSGAGSSYNEQFF
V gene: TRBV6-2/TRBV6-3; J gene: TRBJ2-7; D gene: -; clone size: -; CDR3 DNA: TGTGCCAGCAGCAGAACACAGGGATACGAGCAGTACTTC; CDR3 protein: CASSRTQGYEQYF
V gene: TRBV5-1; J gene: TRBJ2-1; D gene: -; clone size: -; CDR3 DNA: TGCGCCAGCAGCACCGTCCTAGGGGGGAGTGAGCAGTTCTTC; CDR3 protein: CASSTVLGGSEQFF
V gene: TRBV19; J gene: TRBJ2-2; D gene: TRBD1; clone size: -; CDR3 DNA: TGTGCCAGTAGAACGGGACAGAGGACCGGGGAGCTGTTTTTT; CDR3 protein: CASRTGQRTGELFF
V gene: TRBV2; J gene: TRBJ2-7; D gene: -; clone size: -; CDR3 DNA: TGTGCCAGCCGGGACGATAGCTACGAGCAGTACTTC; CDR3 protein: CASRDDSYEQYF
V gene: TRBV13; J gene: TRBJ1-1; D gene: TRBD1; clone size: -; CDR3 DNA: TGTGCCAGCAGCGGACAGGGTTGGGACACTGAAGCTTTCTTT; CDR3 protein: CASSGQGWDTEAFF
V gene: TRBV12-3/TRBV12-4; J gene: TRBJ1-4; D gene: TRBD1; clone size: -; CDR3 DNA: TGTGCCAGCAGATCCCAGGGGGATGAAAAACTGTTTTTT; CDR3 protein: CASRSQGDEKLFF
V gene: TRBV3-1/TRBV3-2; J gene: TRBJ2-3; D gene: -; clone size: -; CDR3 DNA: TGTGCCAGCAGCCTCCTTGGGAGAACTAGCACAGATACGCAGTATTTT; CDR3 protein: CASSLLGRTSTDTQYF
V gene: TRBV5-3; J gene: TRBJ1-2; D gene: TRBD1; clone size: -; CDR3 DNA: TGTGCCAGAAGCCCGGACAGGGAGGTGGGGGGCTACACCTTC; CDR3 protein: CARSPDREVGGYTF
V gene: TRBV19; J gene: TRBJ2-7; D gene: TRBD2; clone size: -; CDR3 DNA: TGTGCCAGTAGCGTTAGGGACTACGCAAATTACGAGCAGTACTTC; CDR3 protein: CASSVRDYANYEQYF
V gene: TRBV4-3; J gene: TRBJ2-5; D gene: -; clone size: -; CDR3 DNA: TGCGCCAGCAGCCCCCTAAGGGGGGGTGAGACCCAGTACTTC; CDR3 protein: CASSPLRGGETQYF
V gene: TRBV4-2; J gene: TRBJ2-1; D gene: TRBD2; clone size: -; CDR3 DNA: TGTGCCAGCAGCCAAGACGGGCTAGCGGGGGGGCCAGGCAATGAGCAGTTCTTC; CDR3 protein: CASSQDGLAGGPGNEQFF
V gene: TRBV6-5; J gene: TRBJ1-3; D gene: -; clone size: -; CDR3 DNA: TGTGCCAGCAGGCTTTCTGGAAACACCATATATTTT; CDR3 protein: CASRLSGNTIYF
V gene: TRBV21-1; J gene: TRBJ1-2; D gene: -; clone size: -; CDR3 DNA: TGTGCCAGCAGCAAAGTTTGGGAAAGACCTAACTATGGCTACACCTTC; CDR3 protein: CASSKVWERPNYGYTF
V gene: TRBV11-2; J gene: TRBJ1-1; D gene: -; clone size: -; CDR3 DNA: TGTGCCAGCAGCTTATCCGGTTACCTGAACACTGAAGCTTTCTTT; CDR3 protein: CASSLSGYLNTEAFF
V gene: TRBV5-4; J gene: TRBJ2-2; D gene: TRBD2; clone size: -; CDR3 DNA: TGTGCCAGCAGCTCCGTAGGGACTAGCCGGACCAAGAACACCGGGGAGCTGTTTTTT; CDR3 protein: CASSSVGTSRTKNTGELFF
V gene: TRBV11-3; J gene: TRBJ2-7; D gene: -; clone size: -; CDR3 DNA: TGTGCCAGCAGCTTACAGACCTACGAGCAGTACTTC; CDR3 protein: CASSLQTYEQYF
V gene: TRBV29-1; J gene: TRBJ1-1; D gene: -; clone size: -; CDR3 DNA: TGCAGCGCGGGGGCGGGGTGGAACACTGAAGCTTTCTTT; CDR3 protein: CSAGAGWNTEAFF
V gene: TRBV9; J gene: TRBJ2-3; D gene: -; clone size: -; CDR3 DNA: TGTGCCAGCAGCGTAGGGAGAGAGGGGACTAGCACAGATACGCAGTATTTT; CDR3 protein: CASSVGREGTSTDTQYF
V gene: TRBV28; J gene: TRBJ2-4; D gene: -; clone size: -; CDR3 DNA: TGTGCCAGCACCCCCGGAGGGTCCAAAAACATTCAGTACTTC; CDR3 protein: CASTPGGSKNIQYF
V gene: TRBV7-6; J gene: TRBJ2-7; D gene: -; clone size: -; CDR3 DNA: TGTGCCAGCAGCCCCTTAGCCGTATACGAGCAGTACTTC; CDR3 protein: CASSPLAVYEQYF
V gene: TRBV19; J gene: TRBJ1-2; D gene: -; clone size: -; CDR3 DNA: TGTGCCAGTTTAACAGTTAACTATGGCTACACCTTC; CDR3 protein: CASLTVNYGYTF
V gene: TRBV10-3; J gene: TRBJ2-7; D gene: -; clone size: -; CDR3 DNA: TGTGCCATCAGTGACCGGGTTGGCGAGCAGTACTTC; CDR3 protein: CAISDRVGEQYF
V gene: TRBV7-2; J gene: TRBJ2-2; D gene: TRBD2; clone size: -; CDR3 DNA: TGTGCCAGCAGCAACCCCCTAGCGGGGGAAAACACCGGGGAGCTGTTTTTT; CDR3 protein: CASSNPLAGENTGELFF
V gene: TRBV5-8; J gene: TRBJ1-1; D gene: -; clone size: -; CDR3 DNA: TGTGCCAGCACCTCCTACCGGGGGGGACTTGGGGACACTGAAGCTTTCTTT; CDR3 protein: CASTSYRGGLGDTEAFF
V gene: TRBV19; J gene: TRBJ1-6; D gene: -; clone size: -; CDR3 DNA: TGTGCCAGTAAACCCCCGGTGGGAGACGGTTCACCCCTCCACTTT; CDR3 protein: CASKPPVGDGSPLHF
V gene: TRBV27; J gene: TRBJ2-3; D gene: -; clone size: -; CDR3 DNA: TGTGCCAGCAGTCCGAATGGGGATACGCAGTATTTT; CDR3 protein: CASSPNGDTQYF